This record looks at one T cell receptor (beta chain) sequence and its context. Antigen: not known. The sample comes from a study of T-cell memory formation after mild COVID-19. Study conclusions and caveats: The finding that pre-infection memory included some responding clones suggested that cross-reactive memory joined.

Germline V gives CDR1 SGHRS, CDR2 YFSETQ. The ends were cut back, 3 bases at V and 7 bases at J, with 17 bases in the middle. The length of the CDR3 is 15 residues. TCRdb reanalysed the 5' RACE reads using MiXCR and keeps one entry per CDR3 protein. The table shows hundreds of thousands of distinct CDR3 sequences, with less than 25% occurring only once. The TCR was taken from an adult woman who had mild COVID-19 (a few samples of this study predate the infection). Cell type and time point are not known. The chain carries TRBV5-1 and TRBJ2-1; D perhaps matches TRBD2 (5 bases). Sequencing used PBMCs or a T cell subset sorted from them (not recorded which). The CDR3 is CASSSRAASLNEQFF. CDR3 DNA: TGCGCCAGCAGCTCGAGGGCGGCGTCCTTGAATGAGCAGTTCTTC.